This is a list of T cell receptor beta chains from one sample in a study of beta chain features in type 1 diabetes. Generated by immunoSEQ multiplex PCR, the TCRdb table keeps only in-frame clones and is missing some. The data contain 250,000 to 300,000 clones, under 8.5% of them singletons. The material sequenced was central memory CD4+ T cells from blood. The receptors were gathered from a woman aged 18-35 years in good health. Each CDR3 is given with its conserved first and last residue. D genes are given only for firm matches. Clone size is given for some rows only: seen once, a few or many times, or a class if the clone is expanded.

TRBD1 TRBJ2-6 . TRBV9 CASSVEPGQGAGANVLTF TGTGCCAGCAGCGTAGAGCCGGGACAGGGGGCTGGGGCCAACGTCCTGACTTTC
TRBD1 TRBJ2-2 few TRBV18 CASSPGTGVFAGELFF TGTGCCAGCTCACCAGGGACAGGGGTCTTCGCCGGGGAGCTGTTTTTT
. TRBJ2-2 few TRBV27 CASSLSWVNTGELFF TGTGCCAGCAGTTTATCATGGGTGAACACCGGGGAGCTGTTTTTT
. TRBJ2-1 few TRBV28 CASSAPGSEQFF TGTGCCAGCAGTGCCCCAGGGAGTGAGCAGTTCTTC
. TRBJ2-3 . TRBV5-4 CASSPQGFTDTQYF TGTGCCAGCAGCCCCCAGGGGTTCACAGATACGCAGTATTTT
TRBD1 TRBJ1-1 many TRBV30 CAWSMAGTGAPEAFF TGTGCCTGGAGTATGGCCGGGACAGGAGCCCCTGAAGCTTTCTTT
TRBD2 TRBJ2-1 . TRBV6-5 CASSPSGRGNEQFF TGTGCCAGCAGTCCTAGCGGGAGGGGCAATGAGCAGTTCTTC
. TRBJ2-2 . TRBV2 CASSKRVGVTGELFF TGTGCCAGCAGTAAGCGCGTTGGGGTTACCGGGGAGCTGTTTTTT
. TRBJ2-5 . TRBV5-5 CASSRKPQETQYF TGTGCCAGCAGCCGAAAGCCCCAAGAGACCCAGTACTTC
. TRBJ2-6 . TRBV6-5 CASSYGGTPGANVLTF TGTGCCAGCAGTTACGGGGGGACCCCTGGGGCCAACGTCCTGACTTTC
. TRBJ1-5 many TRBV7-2 CASSLGGGINQPQHF TGTGCCAGCAGCTTAGGAGGAGGAATTAATCAGCCCCAGCATTTT
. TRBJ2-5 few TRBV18 CASSPGTAEETQYF TGTGCCAGCTCACCCGGGACTGCTGAGGAGACCCAGTACTTC
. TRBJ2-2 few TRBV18 CASSKAEVGGELFF TGTGCCAGCTCAAAGGCGGAGGTTGGCGGGGAGCTGTTTTTT
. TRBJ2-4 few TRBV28 CASSLTGIYTKNIQYF TGTGCCAGCAGTTTGACAGGAATCTATACCAAAAACATTCAGTACTTC
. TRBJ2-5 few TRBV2 CASGRGALETQYF TGTGCCAGCGGTCGGGGGGCCCTGGAGACCCAGTACTTC
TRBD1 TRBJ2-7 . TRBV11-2 CASSPTTGKSSEQYF TGTGCCAGCAGCCCAACGACAGGGAAATCGTCCGAGCAGTACTTC
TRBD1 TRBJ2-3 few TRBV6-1 CASSSTGGTDTQYF TGTGCCAGCAGTTCGACAGGGGGCACAGATACGCAGTATTTT